The 8 T cell receptor beta chains below come from one sample, sequenced in a study of blood T cell repertoires in COVID-19. The table came from immunoSEQ multiplex PCR; TCRdb's copy has only in-frame clones and leaves some out. The data show fewer than 200,000 clones, around 87% seen once. The specimen sequenced was PBMCs or T cells enriched from blood (not recorded which). The origin of the receptors is a woman in her forties in a cohort exposed to, infected with or recovered from COVID-19 (not recorded which).

The J gene is TRBJ1-1, the V gene TRBV27; no firm D call. Trimming pared 5 bases from V and 0 bases from J, leaving 13 bases between. The length of the CDR3 is 15 residues. Germline V CDR1 and CDR2: MNHEY, SMNVEV (reference sequence). CDR3 nucleotide sequence: TGTGCCAGCAGTGGAACAGTTCTCATGAACACTGAAGCTTTCTTT. Translating it yields CASSGTVLMNTEAFF.

The gene calls are TRBV29-1 and TRBJ2-7, with D perhaps matching TRBD2 (6 bases). The CDR3 runs to 12 residues. The V end was cut by 3 bases, the J end by 5 bases, with 11 bases between. Germline-derived CDR1 and CDR2 are SQVTM and ANQGSEA. CDR3 amino acids: CSVEASVHEQYF. The CDR3 DNA reads TGCAGCGTTGAGGCTAGCGTCCACGAGCAGTACTTC.

V and J are TRBV27 and TRBJ1-2; D unclear. V shed 3 bases and J shed 0 bases, with 11 bases lying between them. The length of the CDR3 is 15 residues. Germline lookup yields CDR1 MNHEY and CDR2 SMNVEV (reference sequence). The CDR3 region is CASSFYLGANYGYTF. For the CDR3, the DNA is TGTGCCAGCAGTTTTTATCTGGGAGCTAACTATGGCTACACCTTC.

The rearrangement uses TRBV11-3 and TRBJ2-7; D might be TRBD2 (5 bases). The CDR3 has 12 residues. The ends were cut back, 2 bases at V and 6 bases at J, with 8 bases in the middle. Germline V CDR1 and CDR2: SGHNT, YENEEA. The CDR3 region is CASSLTGIEQYF. CDR3 coding DNA: TGTGCCAGCAGCTTAACGGGGATCGAGCAGTACTTC.

The chain carries TRBV4-1 and TRBJ1-4; TRBD1 aligns across 7 bases. Germline trimming cut 3 bases from V and 0 bases from J; bases unmatched to any gene: 7. This CDR3 region has 17 residues. Germline values: CDR1 MGHRA, CDR2 YSYEKL. CDR3 region: CASSHPGTEATNEKLFF. CDR3 in DNA: TGCGCCAGCAGCCATCCTGGGACAGAAGCAACTAATGAAAAACTGTTTTTT.

A single count supports this clone. The genes are TRBV7-8 and TRBJ2-5, with 10 bases lining up with TRBD2. The ends lost 5 bases at V and 5 bases at J; junction bases unmatched: 20. CDR1 and CDR2 (germline): SGHVS, FQNEAQ. The CDR3 has 19 amino acids. The chain's CDR3 is CASSPLVTGAGGPQETQYF. The CDR3 bases are TGTGCCAGCAGCCCCCTAGTCACGGGAGCGGGAGGGCCTCAGGAGACCCAGTACTTC.

The rearrangement uses TRBV30 and TRBJ1-6, with a tentative D call TRBD1 (6 bases). V shed 0 bases and J shed 8 bases, with 8 bases lying between them. CDR1 is GTSNPN, CDR2 SVGIG, per germline (reference sequence). There are 13 residues in the CDR3. CDR3 bases: TGTGCCTGGAGTGTAGAGGGGGATTCACCCCTCCACTTT. Translated, it gives CAWSVEGDSPLHF.

The V gene is TRBV7-9, the J gene TRBJ1-1; no firm D call. The CDR3 length is 15 residues. Trimming stripped 0 bases from V and 3 bases from J, with 11 bases between. Germline CDR1 SEHNR, CDR2 FQNEAQ (reference sequence). CDR3 DNA: TGTGCCAGCAGCTTAGCGGAGGGCCAGGACACTGAAGCTTTCTTT. Translated, it gives CASSLAEGQDTEAFF.